The present T cell receptor (beta chain) was sequenced within a study of human T cells and chemical hapten exposure (dated by TCRdb to about 2021). Concerning the study at large: For sensitization, 2% DPC in acetone was applied to a roughly 2 cm by roughly 2 cm area of upper inner arm skin. For TCR sequencing, blood came from twenty-nine alopecia patients at anywhere from one to four time points (pre-sensitization, 2, 6 and 24 weeks). Patch testing was performed on the upper back with Finn chambers containing 0.01% DPC, and the patch tests were scored after 6 days according to International Contact Dermatitis Research Group standards. Alopecia areata with under or over 50% scalp involvement, alopecia totalis and alopecia universalis were represented in the patient cohort, which was mostly female. Patients additionally received weekly therapeutic DPC doses to the scalp throughout the roughly 24-week study period. Blood samples were taken from patients before sensitization (week 0) and at 2, 6 and about 24 weeks after DPC sensitization. The libraries were sequenced as a pool, and the TCR yield per sample differed mostly because of small variations in library volumes within the pool. The study tracked peripheral blood TCR repertoire changes in vivo during primary and secondary sensitization to the hapten diphenylcyclopropenone (DPC) in alopecia patients.

V sheds 5 bases and J sheds 0 bases, leaving 10 bases between their ends. CDR3 length: 14 amino acids, cysteine to phenylalanine. Only CDR3 DNA remains: 42 bases, in frame from the first base. From a lookup of the germline V gene (reference sequence), CDR1 and CDR2 are SEHNR and FQNEAQ. Reading the label with the study, this specimen's time point is: patch test 3, about 24 weeks after DPC sensitization. The treatment or condition label for this specimen denotes: therapeutic diphenylcyclopropenone sensitization with weekly scalp DPC. At every patch-test visit, the blood draw took place before the patch test was put on. To be eligible, patients had to be aged 18 to 70, diagnosed with alopecia and judged suitable for DPC therapy, while pregnant patients were excluded. Total RNA was isolated from unfractionated whole blood collected in Tempus Blood RNA tubes. Results the study describes overall, beyond this receptor: A positive correlation was found between the number of PT1 expanded TCRs and patch test score, with significance reached at thresholds 8, 16 and 32 but not 4. All patients had alopecia, a presumed autoimmune disease, so their immune response might differ from that of healthy individuals. Compared with pre-sensitization or healthy control sets, expanded TCRs formed significantly more large CDR3 similarity clusters, which is consistent with antigen-driven responses. Repeated subsampling changed both the strength of the expansion versus patch-test correlation and the threshold at which that correlation became significant. DPC sensitization did not change the number of TCRs with a frequency above 1 in 1000, and there was no evidence of changes in global repertoire structure.

Libraries were prepared through RACE. The instrument was a NextSeq 500. During library preparation, unique molecular identifiers were attached to individual cDNA molecules so that TCRs could be counted quantitatively and reproducibly. Both TCR alpha and TCR beta chains were sequenced from each blood RNA sample. On the authors' methods: A median of roughly 99,000 TCRs per sample was observed, with a range of about 20,000 to 700,000. The Decombinator software suite was used to annotate V, J and CDR3 in the TCR reads. Every sample was subsampled to the same number of TCRs (28,000) for the PS versus PT1 abundance plots. TCRs were defined as expanded if absent before sensitization and observed at least eight times at the 2-week time point. TCRdb's own reprocessing of the public reads used fastp at Q25 and MiXCR and kept productive beta chains. Each CDR3 protein appears once, grouped with its most common genes and DNA. The V and J calls and clone size are TCRdb's, not the authors'. In this sample the table shows more than 45,000 distinct CDR3 sequences, 9.5% to 15% of which occur a single time. The ten biggest clones cover roughly 2.3% of the sample.

With respect to this clonotype: Its antigen remains unidentified. Nothing much larger sits one base from this clone, and base qualities are not available.

The chain is encoded by TRBV7-9 joined to TRBJ1-2, and possibly TRBD1, on 5 matching bases. This TCR came from a young man with alopecia areata. Some clones in this sample may be carry-over from other donors' samples. The sample was whole blood, taken in connection with sensitization to the hapten diphenylcyclopropenone (DPC). Here is the DNA: TGTGCCAGCAGCCAGGGTGGAGCTAACTATGGCTACACCTTC. It specifies CASSQGGANYGYTF. Reference TRBV7-9 and TRBJ1-2 genes cover what lies past the CDR3, so the full variable domain is DTGVSQNPRHKITKRGQNVTFRCDPISEHNRLYWYRQTLGQGPEFLTYFQNEAQLEKSRLLSDRFSAERPKGSFSTLEIQRTEQGDSAMYLCASSQGGANYGYTFGSGTRLTVV.